This T cell receptor (beta chain) stems from a study of T cell changes during pregnancy in multiple sclerosis. The length of the CDR3 is 14 residues. V lost 7 bases, J lost 4 bases, and 13 bases lay in between. Germline CDR1 reads SGHTA; CDR2 reads FQGNSA. Assay used: immunoSEQ multiplex PCR; TCRdb lists only in-frame clones, some missing. The table has tens of thousands of clones, 80% to 95% seen once. The source of this sequence is a female donor with multiple sclerosis, enrolled in a pregnancy study. V gene TRBV7-2 combines with J gene TRBJ2-2; D possibly corresponds to TRBD2 (6 bases). The specimen comprised peripheral blood, sampled in the first trimester of pregnancy. CDR3 sequence reads: CASILTSSTGELFF. CDR3 coding DNA: TGTGCCAGCATCTTGACTAGTAGCACCGGGGAGCTGTTTTTT.